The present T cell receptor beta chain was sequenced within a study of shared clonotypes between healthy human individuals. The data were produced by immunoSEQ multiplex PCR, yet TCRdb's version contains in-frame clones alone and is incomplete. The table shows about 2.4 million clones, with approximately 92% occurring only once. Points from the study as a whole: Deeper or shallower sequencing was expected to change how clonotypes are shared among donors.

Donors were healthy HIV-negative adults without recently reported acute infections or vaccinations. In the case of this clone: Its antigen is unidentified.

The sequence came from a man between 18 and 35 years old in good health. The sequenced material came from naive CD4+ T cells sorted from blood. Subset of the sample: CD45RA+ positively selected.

The CDR3: CASSQPPNEKLFF. In DNA form, the CDR3 reads TGTGCCAGCAGCCAGCCCCCCAATGAAAAACTGTTTTTT. The chain uses TRBV25-1 and TRBJ1-4; D unclear. This CDR3 is built from 13 residues. Germline V gene lookup returns CDR1 MGHDK and CDR2 SYGVNS. Trimming shortened V by 6 bases and J by 5 bases, and 10 bases separated the two germline ends.